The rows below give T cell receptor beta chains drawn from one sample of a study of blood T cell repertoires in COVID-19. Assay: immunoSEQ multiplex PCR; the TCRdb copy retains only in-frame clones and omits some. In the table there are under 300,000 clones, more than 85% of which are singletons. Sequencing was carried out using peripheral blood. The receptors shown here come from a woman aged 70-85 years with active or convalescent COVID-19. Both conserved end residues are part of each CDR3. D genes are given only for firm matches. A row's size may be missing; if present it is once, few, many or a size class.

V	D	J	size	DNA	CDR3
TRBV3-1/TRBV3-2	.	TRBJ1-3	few	TGTGCCAGCAGCCAAGTCTCGACAGCCAGGCCGAACACCATATATTTT	CASSQVSTARPNTIYF
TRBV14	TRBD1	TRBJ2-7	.	TGTGCCAGCAGCCCCACTAGAACAGGGGGCGAGCAGTACTTC	CASSPTRTGGEQYF
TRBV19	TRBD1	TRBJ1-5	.	TGTGCCAGTAGTCGCGGACAGGACAGCAATCAGCCCCAGCATTTT	CASSRGQDSNQPQHF
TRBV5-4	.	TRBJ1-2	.	TGTGCCAGCAGCTCGATAGACGGGGGGGACTATGGCTACACCTTC	CASSSIDGGDYGYTF
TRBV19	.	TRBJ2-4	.	TGTGCCAGTATTGACCCGGGACACCAAAACATTCAGTACTTC	CASIDPGHQNIQYF
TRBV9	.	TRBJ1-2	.	TGTGCCAGCAGCGTAGTAGATCGGGAAGGCTATGGCTACACCTTC	CASSVVDREGYGYTF
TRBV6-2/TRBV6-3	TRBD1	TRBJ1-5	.	TGTGCCAGCAGCCGACAGGGGGGACGACAGCCCCAGCATTTT	CASSRQGGRQPQHF
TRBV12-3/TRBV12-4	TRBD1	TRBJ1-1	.	TGTGCCAGCAGTTTAGGACAGGGAACTGAAGCTTTCTTT	CASSLGQGTEAFF
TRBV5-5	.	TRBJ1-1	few	TGTGCCAGCAGCTCTTTTACGACTGATTGGAGTACTGAAGCTTTCTTT	CASSSFTTDWSTEAFF
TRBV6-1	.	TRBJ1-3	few	TGTGCCAGCAGTGAAGGGGGCTGGGTAAACACCATATATTTT	CASSEGGWVNTIYF
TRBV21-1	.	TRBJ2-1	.	TGTGCCAGCAGCAAAACTAGCGGGGTATTCGGTGAGCAGTTCTTC	CASSKTSGVFGEQFF
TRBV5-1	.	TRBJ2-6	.	TGCGCCAGCAGCTTGACGGTGAGCACTGGGGCCAACGTCCTGACTTTC	CASSLTVSTGANVLTF
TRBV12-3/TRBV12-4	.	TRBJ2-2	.	TGTGCCAGCATTGAGGTCGGGGAGCTGTTTTTT	CASIEVGELFF
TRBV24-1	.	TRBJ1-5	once	TGTGCCACCAGTGATAGTGGGGGGTCCTCTTGGAATCAGCCCCAGCATTTT	CATSDSGGSSWNQPQHF
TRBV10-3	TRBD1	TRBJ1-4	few	TGTGCCACTCCTTCGACAGGGTGGAATGAAAAACTGTTTTTT	CATPSTGWNEKLFF
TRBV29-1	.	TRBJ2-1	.	TGCAGCGTTGGACAGTACAATGAGCAGTTCTTC	CSVGQYNEQFF
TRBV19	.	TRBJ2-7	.	TGTGCCAGTAGTCTCCCGCACAGGAATGGCTACGAGCAGTACTTC	CASSLPHRNGYEQYF
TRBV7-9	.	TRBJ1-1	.	TGTGCCAGCAATACCGGGGGGTACACTGAAGCTTTCTTT	CASNTGGYTEAFF
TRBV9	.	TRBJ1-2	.	TGTGCCAGCAGCCCACGGACAGTTAATGGCTACACCTTC	CASSPRTVNGYTF
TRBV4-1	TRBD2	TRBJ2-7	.	TGCGCCAGCACTCTCGGGGGGGGGAGCTCCTACGAGCAGTACTTC	CASTLGGGSSYEQYF
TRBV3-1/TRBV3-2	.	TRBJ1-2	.	TGTGCCAGCAGCCAGGAAGCAGGCTTCTATGGCTACACCTTC	CASSQEAGFYGYTF
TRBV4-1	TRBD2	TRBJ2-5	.	TGCGCCAGCAGCCAAGAGGCTCCTTTTCTTAGCGGGGGTAGGGAGACCCAGTACTTC	CASSQEAPFLSGGRETQYF
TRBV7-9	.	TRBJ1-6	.	TGTGCCAGCAGCAAGGGGTCCCTCCATTCACCCCTCCACTTT	CASSKGSLHSPLHF
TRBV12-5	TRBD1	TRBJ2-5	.	TGTGCTAGTGCCCAGGACAGGGTATACGAGACCCAGTACTTC	CASAQDRVYETQYF
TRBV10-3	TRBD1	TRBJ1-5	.	TGTGCCATCAGTGAGCTGGACAGGATCAATCCGCCCCAGCATTTT	CAISELDRINPPQHF
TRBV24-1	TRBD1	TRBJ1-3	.	TGTGCCACTTTTCCGGGACAGGGGGCATGCTCTGGAAACACCAACAGAAACACCATATATTTT	CATFPGQGACSGNTNRNTIYF
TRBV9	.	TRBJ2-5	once	TGTGCCAGCAGCGTAGATAGCGAAGAGACCCAGTACTTC	CASSVDSEETQYF
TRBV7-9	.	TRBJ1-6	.	TGTGCCGGCAGTCCGGACAGCTATAATTCACCCCTCCACTTT	CAGSPDSYNSPLHF
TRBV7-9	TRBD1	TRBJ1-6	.	TGTGCCAGCACCGGACAGGGGAGTAGGTATTCACCCCTCCACTTT	CASTGQGSRYSPLHF
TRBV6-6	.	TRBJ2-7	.	TGTGCCAGCAGCTCCAGAATCTACGAGCAGTACTTC	CASSSRIYEQYF
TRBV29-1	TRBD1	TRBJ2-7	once	TGCAGCGTTGCCCAGGGGGACTACGAGCAGTACTTC	CSVAQGDYEQYF
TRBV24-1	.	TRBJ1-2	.	TGTGCCACCAGTGATTTGATGACAACGGGCTACACCTTC	CATSDLMTTGYTF
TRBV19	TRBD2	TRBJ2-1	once	TGTGCCAGTAGTAATTTTCTAGCGGGGGTAGACAATGAGCAGTTCTTC	CASSNFLAGVDNEQFF
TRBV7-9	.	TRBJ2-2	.	TGTGCCAGCAGCTCCTCAGGGAATTCCCCCACCGGGGAGCTGTTTTTT	CASSSSGNSPTGELFF
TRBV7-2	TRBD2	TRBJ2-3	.	TGTGCCAGCAGCAGGATAGCGGGGGTGAACACAGATACGCAGTATTTT	CASSRIAGVNTDTQYF
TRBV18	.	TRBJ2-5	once	TGTGCCAGCTCACCACGCGGGGCCTCTAAAGAGACCCAGTACTTC	CASSPRGASKETQYF
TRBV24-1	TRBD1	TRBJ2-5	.	TGTGCCACCAGTGATTTGGGGGACAGACAAGAGACCCAGTACTTC	CATSDLGDRQETQYF
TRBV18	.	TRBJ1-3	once	TGTGCCAGCTCAACTACGGAGTTTTCTGGAAACACCATATATTTT	CASSTTEFSGNTIYF
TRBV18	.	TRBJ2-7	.	TGTGCCAGCTCACGACTGTCCTACGAGCAGTACTTC	CASSRLSYEQYF
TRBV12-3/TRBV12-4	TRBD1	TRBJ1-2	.	TGTGCCAGCAGTTCCACCAGGGGGCTCGGCTACACCTTC	CASSSTRGLGYTF
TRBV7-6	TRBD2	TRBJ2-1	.	TGTGCCAGCAGCCCCCAGACCGGACTAGCGGTCTATGAGCAGTTCTTC	CASSPQTGLAVYEQFF
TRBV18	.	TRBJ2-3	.	TGTGCCAGCTCCCGTCCGGCGGAGACAGGGTATTTT	CASSRPAETGYF
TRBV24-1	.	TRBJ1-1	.	TGTGCCACCAGTCGATCGGGGGGACCTGAAGCTTTCTTT	CATSRSGGPEAFF
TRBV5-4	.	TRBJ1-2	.	TGTGCCAGCAGCCCTAGCCCGGACAGTGCCTACACCTTC	CASSPSPDSAYTF